This T cell receptor (beta chain) was identified in a study of Graves' ophthalmopathy and Graves' hyperthyroidism. This CDR3 has 15 amino acids. Between the trimmed V and J ends, which lost 0 bases and 3 bases, there was a span of 11 bases. CDR1 is LGHDT, CDR2 YNNKEL, per germline (reference sequence). Amplifying from RNA transcripts, the study obtained TCR beta CDR3 regions. First-round RT-PCR employed HTBI primers, with a second-round multiplex PCR after it. TCRdb re-analysed the multiplex PCR reads in MiXCR, keeping a single row per CDR3 protein. This table holds around 470,000 distinct CDR3 sequences, around 15% found once. This clonotype has a handful of counts. Ophthalmopathy donors were characterized by moderate-to-severe activity, CAS of at least 3, NOSPECS of at least 4, and duration under 3 months. Exclusion applied to patients with other autoimmune diseases, uncontrolled infections, pregnancy or lactation. PBMCs stemmed from roughly 9.7 ml of fresh peripheral blood.

Material for sequencing was blood. This chain joins TRBV3-1 and TRBJ1-2; a possible D gene is TRBD1 (6 bases). This clonotype was sampled from a woman in her twenties or thirties with Graves' ophthalmopathy. The CDR3 DNA follows: TGTGCCAGCAGCCAAGATCAGGGGTCTGACTATGGCTACACCTTC. It encodes CASSQDQGSDYGYTF.